Below, 8 T cell receptor beta chains from the same sample are listed, as sequenced in a study of T cell responses to AZD1222 COVID-19 vaccine. Some clones are missing from TCRdb's copy, which holds only in-frame ones; the method was immunoSEQ multiplex PCR. The sample shows 100,000 to 150,000 clones, about 94% of them seen only once. The material was peripheral blood, obtained on day 0 of AZD1222 vaccination. These TCRs come from an adult in good health.

This chain uses TRBV9 with TRBJ2-1; maybe TRBD2 (5 bases). CDR1 and CDR2 from the germline V gene are SGDLS and YYNGEE. Deletions cut 4 bases from V and 9 bases from J, with 14 bases between. The CDR3 runs 13 residues. This chain's CDR3 is CASSPATSREQFF. CDR3 DNA: TGTGCCAGCAGCCCAGCAACTAGTCGTGAGCAGTTCTTC. Supplemented by reference TRBV9 and TRBJ2-1, the full variable domain reads DSGVTQTPKHLITATGQRVTLRCSPRSGDLSVYWYQQSLDQGLQFLIQYYNGEERAKGNILERFSAQQFPDLHSELNLSSLELGDSALYFCASSPATSREQFFGPGTRLTVL.

The gene calls are TRBV9 and TRBJ2-1, with a tentative D call TRBD1 (6 bases). The CDR3 totals 19 residues. The germline V and J ends were trimmed by 1 base and 3 bases, with 23 bases remaining between them. Germline V CDR1 and CDR2: SGDLS, YYNGEE. Here the CDR3 reads CASSVTGKAWGSHYNEQFF. For the CDR3, the DNA is TGTGCCAGCAGCGTAACAGGGAAGGCCTGGGGTTCCCACTACAATGAGCAGTTCTTC.

This rearrangement joins TRBV19 to TRBJ1-6; D is undetermined. Per germline, CDR1 LNHDA and CDR2 SQIVND (reference sequence). V lost 1 base to trimming and J lost 13 bases, with 11 bases between them. This CDR3 comprises 13 residues. CDR3 in DNA: TGTGCCAGTAGTATAGTTCCCCCCATCCCCCTCCACTTT. This gives the protein CASSIVPPIPLHF.

The chain carries TRBV7-9 and TRBJ1-4, with 10 bases fitting TRBD1. This CDR3 region has 15 residues. The V segment lost 5 bases and the J segment 8 bases; nucleotides outside the gene matches: 8. Germline values: CDR1 SEHNR, CDR2 FQNEAQ (reference sequence). CDR3 DNA: TGTGCCAGCAGCCCGTACGGGACAGGGGAGGAAAAACTGTTTTTT. Encoded protein: CASSPYGTGEEKLFF.

The chain uses TRBV20-1 and TRBJ1-6, with unresolved D. Trimming took 3 bases from V and 7 from J, leaving 7 bases between them. Germline CDR1 DFQATT, CDR2 SNEGSKA (reference sequence). CDR3 length equals 12 residues. CDR3 bases: TGCAGTGCTAGTGTAAGGAATTCACCCCTCCACTTT. It encodes CSASVRNSPLHF.

This clone appeared once. The rearrangement joins TRBV28 to TRBJ1-2; 7 bases align to TRBD1. The V segment lost 9 bases and the J segment 5 bases; nucleotides outside the gene matches: 15. The CDR3 runs to 15 residues. CDR1 MDHEN and CDR2 SYDVKM come from the germline V gene. The CDR3 nucleotides read TGTGCCAGTATTTCGGGGGGACAGATCTTATATGGCTACACCTTC. This gives the protein CASISGGQILYGYTF.

The chain links TRBV19 to TRBJ1-2; maybe TRBD1 (6 bases). The V end was cut by 6 bases, the J end by 6 bases, with 11 bases between. This CDR3 is 12 amino acids long. CDR1 is LNHDA and CDR2 is SQIVND in the germline V gene (reference sequence). The CDR3 loop reads CASRTGRDGYTF. CDR3 nucleotides: TGTGCCAGTAGAACAGGGAGGGATGGCTACACCTTC.

The chain uses TRBV19 and TRBJ2-1; 13 bases agree with TRBD2. V shed 9 bases and J 0 bases; nucleotides not matched to a gene: 14. Per germline, CDR1 LNHDA and CDR2 SQIVND (reference sequence). The CDR3 contains 19 residues. The CDR3 DNA is TGTGCCAGCTCCTATAAACTAGCGGGGGGGGCGACCTCCTACAATGAGCAGTTCTTC. This encodes CASSYKLAGGATSYNEQFF. The entire variable domain, with the rest obtained from reference TRBV19 and TRBJ2-1, is as follows: DGGITQSPKYLFRKEGQNVTLSCEQNLNHDAMYWYRQDPGQGLRLIYYSQIVNDFQKGDIAEGYSVSREKKESFPLTVTSAQKNPTAFYLCASSYKLAGGATSYNEQFFGPGTRLTVL.